A single sample is the source of the 32 T cell receptor beta chains below, sequenced in a study of cytomegalovirus exposure and HLA in healthy donors. The PCR had 60 Vbeta and 13 Jbeta primers. Only in-frame clones appear in the TCRdb table, and some are missing; sequencing was by immunoSEQ multiplex PCR. The sample has more than 150,000 clones; about four fifths are singletons. The source material was PBMCs. The receptors derive from a girl aged 5-17 years in good health and CMV-seropositive.

The chain uses TRBV18 and TRBJ1-1; unclear D gene. The V gene's germline CDR1 is KGHSH and CDR2 LQKENI. There are 13 residues in the CDR3. Trimming took 8 bases from V and 0 from J, leaving 10 bases between them. The CDR3 DNA follows: TGTGCCAGCACAGACCAAGTGAACACTGAAGCTTTCTTT. Translation: CASTDQVNTEAFF.

The chain employs TRBV27 and TRBJ2-5; D gene unclear. Per germline, CDR1 MNHEY and CDR2 SMNVEV (reference sequence). V was pared by 5 bases and J by 4 bases, with 17 bases between. CDR3 length equals 15 residues. The CDR3 loop is CASSAYGSPAETQYF. The CDR3, as DNA: TGTGCCAGCAGTGCCTACGGGTCCCCGGCAGAGACCCAGTACTTC.

The chain joins TRBV11-2 to TRBJ1-5, with unresolved D. The CDR3 covers 14 residues. The V end was cut by 1 base, the J end by 5 bases, with 9 bases between. The germline V gene encodes CDR1 SGHAT and CDR2 FQNNGV. The CDR3 bases are TGTGCCAGCAGCTTAGGTTCGGGGTATCAGCCCCAGCATTTT. Its translation: CASSLGSGYQPQHF.

The chain is built from TRBV6-6 and TRBJ2-7; unclear D gene. Germline values: CDR1 MNHNY, CDR2 SVGAGI (reference sequence). CDR3 length: 14 amino acids. V was pared by 7 bases and J by 0 bases, with 13 bases between. The CDR3 coding sequence is TGTGCCAGCAAGTTCCAATCGAGCTCCTACGAGCAGTACTTC. It codes for CASKFQSSSYEQYF.

This rearrangement joins TRBV27 to TRBJ1-4, with D possibly TRBD1 on 5 matching bases. Trimming removed 5 bases from V and 6 bases from J, with 10 bases in between. In germline, CDR1 is MNHEY, CDR2 SMNVEV (reference sequence). The CDR3 is 13 residues long. The CDR3 DNA reads TGTGCCAGCAGTGGGAGGGGATATGAAAAACTGTTTTTT. Its protein is CASSGRGYEKLFF. Full variable domain (remainder filled in from reference TRBV27 and TRBJ1-4): EAQVTQNPRYLITVTGKKLTVTCSQNMNHEYMSWYRQDPGLGLRQIYYSMNVEVTDKGDVPEGYKVSRKEKRNFPLILESPSPNQTSLYFCASSGRGYEKLFFGSGTQLSVL.

The chain carries TRBV7-2 and TRBJ2-2; 8 bases are a match to TRBD2. The germline gives CDR1 SGHTA, CDR2 FQGNSA. This CDR3 is 15 amino acids long. Trimming cost V 2 bases and J 5 bases; bases outside gene matches: 4. This CDR3 is CASSLRGGWTGELFF. The CDR3, as DNA: TGTGCCAGCAGCTTACGGGGGGGTTGGACCGGGGAGCTGTTTTTT.

The V and J genes are TRBV6-1 and TRBJ2-7; 9 bases are a match to TRBD1. This CDR3 comprises 15 residues. Germline V gives CDR1 MNHNS, CDR2 SASEGT. V lost 7 bases and J lost 2; bases outside the gene matches: 9. CDR3 in amino acids: CASTAGTGIPYEQYF. For the CDR3, the DNA is TGTGCCAGCACTGCCGGGACAGGGATTCCCTACGAGCAGTACTTC.

This clone turned up a few times. This chain uses TRBV6-1 with TRBJ1-1; 8 nucleotides line up with TRBD1. V was clipped by 7 bases and J by 1 base; unmatched bases: 5. The CDR3 extends over 14 amino acids. Germline CDR1 reads MNHNS; CDR2 reads SASEGT. CDR3 loop: CASISDRANTEAFF. The CDR3 DNA is TGTGCCAGCATATCGGACAGGGCGAACACTGAAGCTTTCTTT.

The genes are TRBV18 and TRBJ1-4; possibly TRBD1 for D (5 bases). V dropped 4 bases and J dropped 0 bases, with 6 bases sitting between them. The CDR3 is 14 amino acids. Germline CDR1 and CDR2: KGHSH and LQKENI. CDR3 protein: CASSLRATNEKLFF. The CDR3 DNA is TGTGCCAGCTCACTCAGGGCAACTAATGAAAAACTGTTTTTT.

The chain links TRBV5-6 to TRBJ2-7; 10 nucleotides match TRBD1. Germline loops: CDR1 SGHDT, CDR2 YYEEEE. This CDR3 has 14 residues. V trimming: 4 bases; J trimming: 7 bases; junction bases outside the gene matches: 8. CDR3 loop: CASSPGRTGGEQYF. CDR3 in DNA: TGTGCCAGCAGCCCGGGGCGGACAGGGGGAGAGCAGTACTTC.

The chain uses TRBV15 and TRBJ1-1; 10 nucleotides line up with TRBD1. Germline loops: CDR1 LNHNV, CDR2 YYDKDF (reference sequence). V lost 8 bases to trimming and J lost 0 bases; unmatched junction nucleotides: 6. This CDR3 has 15 residues. The CDR3 region has the DNA TGTGCCACCCGGACAGGGGGTTCCTTGAACACTGAAGCTTTCTTT. Its protein is CATRTGGSLNTEAFF.

The chain has TRBV7-9 and TRBJ1-5; 7 bases fit TRBD1. J lost 7 bases, V lost 5 bases, and 2 bases had no gene match. Germline lookup yields CDR1 SEHNR and CDR2 FQNEAQ (reference sequence). The CDR3 has 12 amino acids. CDR3 residues: CASSQGEQPQHF. The CDR3, as DNA: TGTGCCAGCAGCCAGGGGGAACAGCCCCAGCATTTT.

The rearrangement links TRBV25-1 to TRBJ1-4; 7 nucleotides agree with TRBD1. The CDR3 has 14 residues. Trimming took 6 bases from V and 3 from J; bases not matched to a gene: 4. Germline CDR1 is MGHDK and CDR2 is SYGVNS. This CDR3 is CASSPTGPNEKLFF. CDR3 bases: TGTGCCAGCAGCCCGACAGGGCCTAATGAAAAACTGTTTTTT.

The chain carries TRBV4-1 and TRBJ1-6, with TRBD1 matching over 9 bases. Germline values: CDR1 MGHRA, CDR2 YSYEKL. The trim removed 3 bases at V and 8 bases at J, leaving 8 bases unmatched. CDR3 size: 16 residues. CDR3 DNA sequence: TGCGCCAGCAGCCAGGGACCGGGACAGGGTTATTCACCCCTCCACTTT. Its translation is CASSQGPGQGYSPLHF.

For this clone: This specimen includes other DNA sequences encoding the same CDR3. The chain joins TRBV5-4 to TRBJ2-5; D not resolved. V lost 3 bases and J lost 4, with 4 bases in between. Germline V gives CDR1 SGHNT, CDR2 YYREEE (reference sequence). CDR3 size: 11 residues. The CDR3 protein is CASSSLETQYF. In DNA, the CDR3 is TGTGCCAGCAGCTCACTAGAGACCCAGTACTTC.

This chain uses TRBV6-5 with TRBJ1-5, with a tentative D call TRBD1 (5 bases). Germline V lookup: CDR1 MNHEY, CDR2 SVGAGI. V lost 5 bases to trimming and J lost 4 bases, with 12 bases between them. The CDR3 is 14 amino acids. CDR3 in amino acids: CASSGIPGNQPQHF. The CDR3 DNA sequence: TGTGCCAGCAGTGGGATCCCAGGGAATCAGCCCCAGCATTTT.

This chain's CDR3 is CASSARTSREKLFF. The CDR3 DNA reads as TGTGCCAGCAGCGCCCGAACATCAAGAGAAAAACTGTTTTTT. The chain is built from TRBV9 and TRBJ1-4; D is unresolved. Germline V gene data show CDR1 as SGDLS and CDR2 as YYNGEE. Trimming took off 3 bases at V and 8 bases at J, with 14 bases between the two ends. The CDR3 sequence is 14 residues long.

This clone was detected only a few times. Different DNA sequences within this sample yield the same CDR3. The V call is TRBV12-5, the J call TRBJ1-2; weak D call: TRBD1 (5 bases). Trimming removed 5 bases from V and 7 bases from J, with 14 bases in between. CDR3 length: 13 residues. Per germline, CDR1 LGHNT and CDR2 FRNRAP. The CDR3 bases are TGTGCTAGTGGTCTCCAGGGATTAGGTGGCTACACCTTC. Translation gives CASGLQGLGGYTF.

This sequence joins TRBV5-1 and TRBJ2-3, with D perhaps matching TRBD1 (6 bases). The CDR3 totals 14 residues. Germline assignment: CDR1 SGHRS and CDR2 YFSETQ. V lost 0 bases and J lost 3, with 8 bases in between. CDR3 DNA sequence: TGCGCCAGCAGCTTGGGACAGGTGACAGATACGCAGTATTTT. Its protein is CASSLGQVTDTQYF.

V gene TRBV5-1 combines with J gene TRBJ2-7; D is perhaps TRBD1 (5 bases). Germline lookup yields CDR1 SGHRS and CDR2 YFSETQ. Between the trimmed V and J ends, which lost 3 bases and 1 base, there was a span of 8 bases. The CDR3 contains 13 residues. Here the CDR3 reads CASSSQGSYEQYF. DNA of the CDR3: TGCGCCAGCAGCTCCCAGGGTTCCTACGAGCAGTACTTC.

CDR3 sequence: CASSPEGIGGYTF. As DNA, the CDR3 is TGTGCCAGCAGCCCGGAGGGGATTGGGGGCTACACCTTC. The chain has TRBV9 and TRBJ1-2; D is possibly TRBD1 (5 bases). The CDR3 is 13 amino acids. The germline V and J ends were trimmed by 4 bases and 8 bases, with 15 bases remaining between them. CDR1 and CDR2 (germline): SGDLS, YYNGEE. Combining the CDR3 with reference TRBV9 and TRBJ1-2 gives the whole variable domain DSGVTQTPKHLITATGQRVTLRCSPRSGDLSVYWYQQSLDQGLQFLIQYYNGEERAKGNILERFSAQQFPDLHSELNLSSLELGDSALYFCASSPEGIGGYTFGSGTRLTVV.

The chain uses TRBV7-8 and TRBJ2-7; D is undetermined. There are 14 residues in the CDR3. Germline V gene data show CDR1 as SGHVS and CDR2 as FQNEAQ. Trimming removed 4 bases at V and 2 bases at J, with 12 bases between. DNA for the CDR3: TGTGCCAGCAGCTCCCGGCGGATCCCCTACGAGCAGTACTTC. Its protein is CASSSRRIPYEQYF.

V is TRBV6-1 and J is TRBJ2-1; 9 bases are a match to TRBD2. J lost 9 bases, V lost 5 bases, and 8 bases had no gene match. The CDR3 covers 14 residues. The germline V gene encodes CDR1 MNHNS and CDR2 SASEGT. The CDR3, as DNA: TGTGCCAGCAGTTTAGCGGGGGAGATCGGTGAGCAGTTCTTC. It is translated as CASSLAGEIGEQFF.

The chain uses TRBV7-2 and TRBJ1-4; D perhaps matches TRBD1 (5 bases). The germline CDR1 and CDR2 sequences are SGHTA and FQGNSA. CDR3 length: 15 residues. The V and J ends lost 1 base and 7 bases respectively, with 13 bases between them. DNA of the CDR3: TGTGCCAGCAGCTTAGTGCTGGGGCAAGGTGAAAAACTGTTTTTT. Translating it yields CASSLVLGQGEKLFF.

The V gene is TRBV29-1, the J gene TRBJ2-7; D perhaps matches TRBD1 (5 bases). The germline CDR1 and CDR2 sequences are SQVTM and ANQGSEA. V was trimmed by 4 bases and J by 4 bases, leaving 14 bases between them. This CDR3 contains 13 residues. CDR3 bases: TGCAGCGTTGGGACACGCCTTGCATACGAGCAGTACTTC. Translating it yields CSVGTRLAYEQYF.

This clone was detected only a few times. The chain has TRBV14 and TRBJ2-5, with 13 bases identical to TRBD2. The germline V gene has CDR1 SGHDN and CDR2 FVKESK. Losses at the gene ends were 0 bases for V and 6 bases for J; bases not matched to a gene: 10. This CDR3 spans 18 amino acids. The CDR3 region has the DNA TGTGCCAGCAGCCAAGATGCGGAACTAGCGGGGGGGCTGAAGACCCAGTACTTC. Amino acid sequence: CASSQDAELAGGLKTQYF.

The chain employs TRBV27 and TRBJ2-2; 10 bases are a match to TRBD1. Germline lookup yields CDR1 MNHEY and CDR2 SMNVEV (reference sequence). J was trimmed by 4 bases and V by 5 bases; bases with no gene match: 7. The CDR3 covers 16 residues. The DNA for the CDR3 is TGTGCCAGCAGTCCCTGGACAGGGGGTACCACCGGGGAGCTGTTTTTT. It translates to CASSPWTGGTTGELFF.

Points on this clone: This CDR3 is also generated by other DNA sequences in the sample. The chain recombines TRBV30 with TRBJ2-1; D is perhaps TRBD1 (6 bases). The CDR3 totals 16 residues. The V gene lost 3 bases and the J gene lost 9 bases, with 24 bases spanning the gap. Looked up from germline, CDR1 is GTSNPN and CDR2 is SVGIG (reference sequence). The CDR3 sequence: CAWSTSRGKGDPEQFF. CDR3 in DNA: TGTGCCTGGAGCACCTCCAGGGGAAAGGGAGACCCTGAGCAGTTCTTC. The whole variable domain, remainder taken from reference TRBV30 and TRBJ2-1, is SQTIHQWPATLVQPVGSPLSLECTVEGTSNPNLYWYRQAAGRGLQLLFYSVGIGQISSEVPQNLSASRPQDRQFILSSKKLLLSDSGFYLCAWSTSRGKGDPEQFFGPGTRLTVL.

This chain connects TRBV6-4 to TRBJ2-5; D is ambiguous. Germline values: CDR1 MRHNA, CDR2 SNTAGT. Trimming took 5 bases from V and 2 from J, leaving 12 bases between them. The CDR3 loop spans 14 amino acids. This CDR3 is CASSLSAEQETQYF. The CDR3 DNA reads TGTGCCAGCAGTTTGAGCGCCGAACAAGAGACCCAGTACTTC.

The V call is TRBV7-6, the J call TRBJ1-6, with 7 bases matching TRBD1. V was clipped by 6 bases and J by 5 bases; unmatched bases: 4. Germline lookup yields CDR1 SGHVS and CDR2 FNYEAQ. The CDR3 runs to 14 residues. The CDR3 protein is CASSATGNNSPLHF. CDR3 DNA: TGTGCCAGCAGTGCGACAGGGAATAATTCACCCCTCCACTTT.

The chain combines TRBV11-2 with TRBJ2-1; the D is unclear. Trimming cost V 8 bases and J 0 bases, with 11 bases left between them. This CDR3 comprises 14 residues. Germline assignment: CDR1 SGHAT and CDR2 FQNNGV. The CDR3 DNA is TGTGCCAGCTCCTCGGTAAGCTCCTACAATGAGCAGTTCTTC. This translates into CASSSVSSYNEQFF.

This clone was seen just once. The V and J genes are TRBV5-4 and TRBJ2-3; 13 nucleotides match TRBD2. CDR3 length equals 17 residues. V shed 1 base, J shed 2 bases, and the junction held 4 bases outside the gene matches. Germline assignment: CDR1 SGHNT and CDR2 YYREEE (reference sequence). CDR3 sequence (DNA): TGTGCCAGCAGCTTGTTGACTAGCGGGGGGTACACAGATACGCAGTATTTT. Protein: CASSLLTSGGYTDTQYF.